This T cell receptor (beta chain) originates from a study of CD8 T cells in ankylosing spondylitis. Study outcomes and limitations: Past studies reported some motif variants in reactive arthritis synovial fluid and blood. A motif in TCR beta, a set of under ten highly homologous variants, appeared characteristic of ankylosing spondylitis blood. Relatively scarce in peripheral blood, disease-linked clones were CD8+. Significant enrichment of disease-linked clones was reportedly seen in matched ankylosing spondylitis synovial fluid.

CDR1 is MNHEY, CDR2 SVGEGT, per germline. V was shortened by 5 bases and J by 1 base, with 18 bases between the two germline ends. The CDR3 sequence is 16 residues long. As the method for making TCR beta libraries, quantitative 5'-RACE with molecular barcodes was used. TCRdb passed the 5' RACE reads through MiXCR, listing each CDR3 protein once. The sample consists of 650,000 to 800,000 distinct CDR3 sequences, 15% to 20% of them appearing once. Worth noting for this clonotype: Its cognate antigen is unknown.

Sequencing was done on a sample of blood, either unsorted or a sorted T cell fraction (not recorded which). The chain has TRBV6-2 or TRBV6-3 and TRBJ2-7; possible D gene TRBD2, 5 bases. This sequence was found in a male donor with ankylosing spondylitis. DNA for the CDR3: TGTGCCAGCAGTGATCCTTTCCGAGGGTGGTCCTACGAGCAGTACTTC. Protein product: CASSDPFRGWSYEQYF.